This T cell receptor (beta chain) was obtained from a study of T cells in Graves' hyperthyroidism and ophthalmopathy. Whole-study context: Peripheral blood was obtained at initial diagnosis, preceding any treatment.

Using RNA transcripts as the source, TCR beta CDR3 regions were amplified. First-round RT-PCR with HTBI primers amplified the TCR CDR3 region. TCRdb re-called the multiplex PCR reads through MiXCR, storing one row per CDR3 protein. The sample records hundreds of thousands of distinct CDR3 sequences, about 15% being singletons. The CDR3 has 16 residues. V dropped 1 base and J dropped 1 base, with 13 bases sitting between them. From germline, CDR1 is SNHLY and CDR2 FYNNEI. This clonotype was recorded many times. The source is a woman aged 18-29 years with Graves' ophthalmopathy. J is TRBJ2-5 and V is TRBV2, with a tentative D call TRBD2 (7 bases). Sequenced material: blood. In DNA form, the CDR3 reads TGTGCCAGCAGTGAAGGTGGCGCGGGGGCCCAAGAGACCCAGTACTTC. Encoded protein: CASSEGGAGAQETQYF.